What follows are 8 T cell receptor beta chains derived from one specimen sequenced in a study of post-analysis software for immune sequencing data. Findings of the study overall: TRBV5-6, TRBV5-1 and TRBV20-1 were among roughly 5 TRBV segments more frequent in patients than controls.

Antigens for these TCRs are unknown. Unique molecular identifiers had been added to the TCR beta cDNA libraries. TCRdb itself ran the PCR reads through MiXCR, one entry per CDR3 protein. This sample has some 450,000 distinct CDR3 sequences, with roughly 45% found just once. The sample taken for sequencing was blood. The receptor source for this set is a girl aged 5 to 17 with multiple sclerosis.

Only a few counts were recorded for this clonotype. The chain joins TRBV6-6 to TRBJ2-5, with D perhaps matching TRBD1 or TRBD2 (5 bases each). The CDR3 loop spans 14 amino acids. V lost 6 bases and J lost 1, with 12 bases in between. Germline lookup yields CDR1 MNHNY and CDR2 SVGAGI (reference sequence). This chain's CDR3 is CASSVPGRQETQYF. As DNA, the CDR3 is TGTGCCAGCAGCGTACCGGGGCGCCAAGAGACCCAGTACTTC.

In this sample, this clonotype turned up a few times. The CDR3 loop is CASSLDGREQYF. The DNA of the CDR3 is TGTGCCAGCAGTTTAGACGGCCGGGAGCAGTACTTC. The chain couples TRBV12-3 or TRBV12-4 to TRBJ2-7, with D uncertain. The CDR3 is made up of 12 amino acids. The germline V and J ends were trimmed by 1 base and 7 bases, with 8 bases remaining between them.

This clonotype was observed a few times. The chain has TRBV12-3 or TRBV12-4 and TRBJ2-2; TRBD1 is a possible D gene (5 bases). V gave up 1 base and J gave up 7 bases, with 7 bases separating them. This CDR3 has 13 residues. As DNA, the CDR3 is TGTGCCAGCAGTTTAGAGGGGATCGGGGAGCTGTTTTTT. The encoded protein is CASSLEGIGELFF.

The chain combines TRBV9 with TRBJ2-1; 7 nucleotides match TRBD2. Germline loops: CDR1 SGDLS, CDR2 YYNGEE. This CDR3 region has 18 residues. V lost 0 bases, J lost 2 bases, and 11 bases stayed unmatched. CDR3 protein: CASSVEGLGGIPYNEQFF. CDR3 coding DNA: TGTGCCAGCAGCGTAGAAGGATTGGGAGGGATACCCTACAATGAGCAGTTCTTC.

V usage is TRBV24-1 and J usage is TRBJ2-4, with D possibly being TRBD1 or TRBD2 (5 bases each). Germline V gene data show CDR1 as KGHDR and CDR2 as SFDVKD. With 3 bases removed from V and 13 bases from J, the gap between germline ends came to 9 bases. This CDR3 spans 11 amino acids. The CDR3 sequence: CATSDEGPQYF. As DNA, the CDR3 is TGTGCCACCAGTGATGAGGGGCCCCAGTACTTC.

The CDR3 region is CAWSVLGTAGSDTQYF. The CDR3 nucleotides are TGTGCCTGGAGTGTACTAGGGACTGCCGGCTCAGATACGCAGTATTTT. The chain couples TRBV30 to TRBJ2-3, with a tentative D call TRBD2 (6 bases). This CDR3 has 16 amino acids. V gave up 0 bases and J gave up 4 bases, with 17 bases separating them. Looked up from germline, CDR1 is GTSNPN and CDR2 is SVGIG (reference sequence).

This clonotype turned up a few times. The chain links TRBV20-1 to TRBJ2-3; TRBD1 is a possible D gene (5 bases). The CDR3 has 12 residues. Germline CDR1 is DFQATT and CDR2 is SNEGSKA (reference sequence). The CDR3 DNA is TGCAGAGCGACAGCAACAGGAGATACGCAGTATTTT. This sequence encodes CRATATGDTQYF.

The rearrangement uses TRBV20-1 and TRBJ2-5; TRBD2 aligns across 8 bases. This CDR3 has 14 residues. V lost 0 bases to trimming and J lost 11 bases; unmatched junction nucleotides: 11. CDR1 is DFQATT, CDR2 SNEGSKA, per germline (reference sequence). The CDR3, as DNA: TGCAGTGCTAGAGAGGGGACTAGTACCTATGAGCAGTACTTC. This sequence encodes CSAREGTSTYEQYF.